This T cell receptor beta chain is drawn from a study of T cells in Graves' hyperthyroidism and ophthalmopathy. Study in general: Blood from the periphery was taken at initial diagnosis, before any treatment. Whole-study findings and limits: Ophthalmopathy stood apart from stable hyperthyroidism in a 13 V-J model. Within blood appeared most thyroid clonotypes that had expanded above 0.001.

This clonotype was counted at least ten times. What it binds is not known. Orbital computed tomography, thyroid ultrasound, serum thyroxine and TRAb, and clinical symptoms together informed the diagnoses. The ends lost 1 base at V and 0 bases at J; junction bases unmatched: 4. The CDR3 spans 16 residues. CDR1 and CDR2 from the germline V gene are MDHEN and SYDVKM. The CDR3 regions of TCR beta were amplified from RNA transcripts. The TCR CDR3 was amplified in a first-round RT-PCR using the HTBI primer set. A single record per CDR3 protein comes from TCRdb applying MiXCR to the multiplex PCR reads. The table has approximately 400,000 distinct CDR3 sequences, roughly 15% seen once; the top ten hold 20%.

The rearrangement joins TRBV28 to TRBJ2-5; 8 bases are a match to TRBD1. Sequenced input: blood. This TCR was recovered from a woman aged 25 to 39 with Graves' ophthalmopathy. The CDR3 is CASSLFTGGHQETQYF. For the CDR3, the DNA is TGTGCCAGCAGTTTATTTACAGGGGGGCACCAAGAGACCCAGTACTTC. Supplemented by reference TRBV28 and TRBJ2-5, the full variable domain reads DVKVTQSSRYLVKRTGEKVFLECVQDMDHENMFWYRQDPGLGLRLIYFSYDVKMKEKGDIPEGYSVSREKKERFSLILESASTNQTSMYLCASSLFTGGHQETQYFGPGTRLLVL.